The 28 T cell receptor beta chains below all came from one sample that was sequenced in a study of shared clonotypes between healthy human individuals. The data were produced by immunoSEQ multiplex PCR, yet TCRdb's version contains in-frame clones alone and is incomplete. The data show some 2.1 million clones, 93% seen once. CD45RO-negative cells were positively selected for CCR7, leaving out terminally differentiated effector memory CD45RA+ cells. The sample comprised naive CD8+ T cells from PBMCs. Receptors were obtained from a man between 18 and 29 years old in good health. Some clones in this sample may be carry-over from other donors' samples.

The gene calls are TRBV9 and TRBJ1-3, with 9 nucleotides matching TRBD1. Per germline, CDR1 SGDLS and CDR2 YYNGEE. V was pared by 3 bases and J by 2 bases, with 3 bases of the junction left unmatched. The CDR3 is 15 residues long. In DNA form, the CDR3 reads TGTGCCAGCAGCGGGGGACAGGGAGCTGGAAACACCATATATTTT. Its protein is CASSGGQGAGNTIYF.

The V and J genes are TRBV6-6 and TRBJ2-7, with D possibly TRBD2 on 5 matching bases. V was pared by 2 bases and J by 2 bases, with 10 bases between. There are 14 residues in the CDR3. CDR1 and CDR2 from the germline V gene are MNHNY and SVGAGI (reference sequence). CDR3 in DNA: TGTGCCAGCAGTTACGGGAGCCCCCCCTACGAGCAGTACTTC. Its translation is CASSYGSPPYEQYF.

This chain joins TRBV7-3 and TRBJ2-1, with 9 bases that match TRBD2. This CDR3 region has 18 residues. The germline V gene encodes CDR1 SGHTA and CDR2 FQGTGA. With 3 bases clipped from V and 0 bases from J, the junction kept 9 bases outside the gene matches. In DNA, the CDR3 is TGTGCCAGCAGCTTTTCACTAGCGGGTTTTAGCTCCTACAATGAGCAGTTCTTC. This gives the protein CASSFSLAGFSSYNEQFF.

This rearrangement joins TRBV11-2 to TRBJ2-2, with a possible D match to TRBD2 (6 bases). The V gene lost 4 bases and the J gene lost 6 bases, with 9 bases spanning the gap. CDR3 length: 13 residues. Germline V gives CDR1 SGHAT, CDR2 FQNNGV. This CDR3 reads CASSSRGPGELFF. The CDR3 DNA sequence: TGTGCCAGCAGCTCGCGGGGCCCCGGGGAGCTGTTTTTT.

This clone was detected a few times. This chain uses TRBV6-5 with TRBJ1-5, with D uncertain. Trimming left V 6 bases short and J 3 bases short, with 15 bases between. This CDR3 is built from 15 residues. CDR1 is MNHEY, CDR2 SVGAGI, per germline. The CDR3 DNA reads as TGTGCCAGCAGCCCACTCGTCCGAAACAATCAGCCCCAGCATTTT. Protein product: CASSPLVRNNQPQHF.

V usage is TRBV15 and J usage is TRBJ2-2; D may be TRBD1 or TRBD2 (5 bases each). The CDR3 length is 16 residues. V dropped 5 bases and J dropped 4 bases, with 17 bases sitting between them. Per the germline V gene, CDR1 is LNHNV and CDR2 is YYDKDF (reference sequence). The CDR3 is CATSGSRGHSTGELFF. CDR3 bases: TGTGCCACCAGCGGGAGCCGGGGCCATTCCACCGGGGAGCTGTTTTTT.

CDR3 coding DNA: TGTGCCAGCAGTCCACTCCCCGGGACAGTTAGTAACACTGAAGCTTTCTTT. Its protein is CASSPLPGTVSNTEAFF. The rearrangement uses TRBV27 and TRBJ1-1; 7 nucleotides align to TRBD1. Germline-derived CDR1 and CDR2 are MNHEY and SMNVEV (reference sequence). V dropped 5 bases and J dropped 2; count of bases not matched to a gene: 14. The CDR3 length is 17 residues.

The chain recombines TRBV7-6 with TRBJ2-7, with D possibly being TRBD2 (5 bases). The CDR3 runs to 15 residues. Germline CDR1 and CDR2: SGHVS and FNYEAQ. The V and J ends lost 3 bases and 3 bases respectively, with 15 bases between them. The CDR3 loop reads CASSLRALPIYEQYF. The CDR3 region has the DNA TGTGCCAGCAGCTTGAGGGCCCTCCCCATCTACGAGCAGTACTTC. The whole variable domain, filled in from reference TRBV7-6 and TRBJ2-7, reads GAGVSQSPRYKVTKRGQDVALRCDPISGHVSLYWYRQALGQGPEFLTYFNYEAQQDKSGLPNDRFSAERPEGSISTLTIQRTEQRDSAMYRCASSLRALPIYEQYFGPGTRLTVT.

The V and J genes are TRBV7-8 and TRBJ2-3; tentatively, D is TRBD2 (6 bases). Trimming left V 5 bases short and J 1 base short, with 13 bases between. This CDR3 spans 15 amino acids. CDR1 and CDR2 (germline): SGHVS, FQNEAQ. CDR3: CASSPLASGTDTQYF. DNA for the CDR3: TGTGCCAGCAGCCCACTCGCTAGCGGCACAGATACGCAGTATTTT.

In this sample, this clone turned up once. The rearrangement uses TRBV7-2 and TRBJ1-1; unclear D gene. This CDR3 region has 12 residues. The V and J ends lost 4 bases and 5 bases respectively, with 8 bases between them. Germline V gives CDR1 SGHTA, CDR2 FQGNSA. CDR3 bases: TGTGCCAGCAGCTGGACCCGTACTGAAGCTTTCTTT. Residues: CASSWTRTEAFF.

This chain joins TRBV28 and TRBJ1-1; D not resolved. Germline-derived CDR1 and CDR2 are MDHEN and SYDVKM. V was pared by 4 bases and J by 1 base, with 10 bases between. This CDR3 has 14 residues. This CDR3 reads CASSSWGTNTEAFF. The CDR3, as DNA: TGTGCCAGCAGTTCGTGGGGTACGAACACTGAAGCTTTCTTT.

The chain has TRBV5-1 and TRBJ1-2; D is ambiguous. Germline values: CDR1 SGHRS, CDR2 YFSETQ. V was clipped by 5 bases and J by 8 bases, with 10 bases between them. This CDR3 has 11 amino acids. The CDR3 DNA is TGCGCCAGCAGGGACGGAAGCGGCTACACCTTC. As protein: CASRDGSGYTF.

The rearrangement joins TRBV7-3 to TRBJ2-2; D may be TRBD1 (5 bases). This CDR3 has 15 amino acids. The germline V gene encodes CDR1 SGHTA and CDR2 FQGTGA. Trimming removed 2 bases at V and 7 bases at J, with 14 bases between. The CDR3 is CASSLASGLGGELFF. CDR3 DNA sequence: TGTGCCAGCAGCTTAGCGTCAGGGTTGGGCGGGGAGCTGTTTTTT.

The genes are TRBV7-9 and TRBJ2-1, with D maybe TRBD1 (6 bases). The CDR3 runs to 15 residues. V lost 3 bases and J 8 bases, leaving 17 bases between the germline ends. Looked up from germline, CDR1 is SEHNR and CDR2 is FQNEAQ (reference sequence). Here the CDR3 reads CASSFPQGGADEQFF. The CDR3 DNA sequence: TGTGCCAGCAGCTTCCCACAGGGTGGCGCGGATGAGCAGTTCTTC. Supplemented by reference TRBV7-9 and TRBJ2-1, the full variable domain reads DTGVSQNPRHKITKRGQNVTFRCDPISEHNRLYWYRQTLGQGPEFLTYFQNEAQLEKSRLLSDRFSAERPKGSFSTLEIQRTEQGDSAMYLCASSFPQGGADEQFFGPGTRLTVL.

About this clone itself: Other nucleotide sequences in the sample specify the same CDR3. The chain combines TRBV27 with TRBJ1-5; possible D gene TRBD1, 5 bases. The CDR3 contains 14 residues. Germline CDR1 MNHEY, CDR2 SMNVEV (reference sequence). Trimming cost V 5 bases and J 1 base, with 9 bases left between them. The CDR3 sequence: CASSPGGSNQPQHF. The CDR3 DNA follows: TGTGCCAGCAGTCCGGGGGGAAGCAATCAGCCCCAGCATTTT.

The chain carries TRBV28 and TRBJ2-7, with a possible D match to TRBD2 (6 bases). Germline values: CDR1 MDHEN, CDR2 SYDVKM. The CDR3 loop spans 14 amino acids. V lost 4 bases and J lost 2, with 12 bases in between. CDR3 in amino acids: CASSWVGGTYEQYF. In nucleotides, the CDR3 is TGTGCCAGCAGTTGGGTTGGGGGGACCTACGAGCAGTACTTC.

Note on this clone: Other DNA variants within this sample encode the same CDR3. The V gene is TRBV19, the J gene TRBJ1-4, with unresolved D. Germline lookup yields CDR1 LNHDA and CDR2 SQIVND (reference sequence). CDR3 length: 10 residues. Trimming left V 6 bases short and J 8 bases short, with 4 bases between. CDR3 sequence reads: CASRGEKLFF. The CDR3 DNA sequence: TGTGCCAGTAGAGGCGAAAAACTGTTTTTT.

This sequence joins TRBV28 and TRBJ2-2; the match to TRBD2 covers 7 bases. Germline assignment: CDR1 MDHEN and CDR2 SYDVKM. The CDR3 is 15 residues long. V shed 8 bases, J shed 4 bases, and the junction held 10 bases outside the gene matches. DNA for the CDR3: TGTGCCAGCCTCGGGGGAGGGGCTAGCACCGGGGAGCTGTTTTTT. As protein: CASLGGGASTGELFF.

The gene calls are TRBV4-2 and TRBJ2-7; TRBD2 aligns across 10 bases. V lost 5 bases and J lost 3; bases outside the gene matches: 7. Germline V CDR1 and CDR2: LGHNA, YNFKEQ. This CDR3 is built from 15 residues. The CDR3 region has the DNA TGTGCCAGCAGCGGGGGACTAGCGACATTCTACGAGCAGTACTTC. It encodes CASSGGLATFYEQYF.

The genes are TRBV7-9 and TRBJ1-1; 11 bases line up with TRBD1. V lost 3 bases to trimming and J lost 4 bases; unmatched junction nucleotides: 4. The CDR3 is 15 residues long. Germline values: CDR1 SEHNR, CDR2 FQNEAQ (reference sequence). The chain's CDR3 is CASSLDGTGGTEAFF. The CDR3 DNA follows: TGTGCCAGCAGCTTGGACGGGACAGGGGGCACTGAAGCTTTCTTT. The full variable domain, completed using reference TRBV7-9 and TRBJ1-1, is DTGVSQNPRHKITKRGQNVTFRCDPISEHNRLYWYRQTLGQGPEFLTYFQNEAQLEKSRLLSDRFSAERPKGSFSTLEIQRTEQGDSAMYLCASSLDGTGGTEAFFGQGTRLTVV.

The chain employs TRBV4-2 and TRBJ2-7, with TRBD2 matching over 11 bases. V was pared by 5 bases and J by 4 bases, with 4 bases of the junction left unmatched. The CDR3 spans 14 residues. Per the germline V gene, CDR1 is LGHNA and CDR2 is YNFKEQ. The CDR3 protein is CASSYGTSGYEQYF. The CDR3 DNA reads as TGTGCCAGCAGCTACGGGACTAGCGGATACGAGCAGTACTTC.

This chain links TRBV6-1 with TRBJ2-7; TRBD2 matches at 13 bases. The CDR3 is 15 amino acids. CDR1 and CDR2 from the germline V gene are MNHNS and SASEGT. The junction had 5 bases not matched to a gene; V was cut back by 6 bases and J by 3 bases. CDR3 loop: CASSLLAGGLYEQYF. DNA for the CDR3: TGTGCCAGCAGCCTACTAGCGGGAGGGCTCTACGAGCAGTACTTC.

The chain recombines TRBV19 with TRBJ2-1; 7 bases match TRBD2. V dropped 6 bases and J dropped 5; count of bases not matched to a gene: 4. The CDR3 totals 13 residues. Germline CDR1 reads LNHDA; CDR2 reads SQIVND (reference sequence). In DNA form, the CDR3 reads TGTGCCAGTAGCCCAGCGGGACACAATGAGCAGTTCTTC. This codes for CASSPAGHNEQFF.

This sequence joins TRBV2 and TRBJ1-1, with 7 bases fitting TRBD1. CDR3 length: 16 amino acids. J gave up 6 bases and V 4 bases, and 14 bases lay outside the gene matches. Germline loops: CDR1 SNHLY, CDR2 FYNNEI. The CDR3 sequence is CASSGQGGGRVAEAFF. The CDR3 DNA sequence: TGTGCCAGCAGTGGGCAAGGAGGGGGCAGGGTGGCTGAAGCTTTCTTT.

V is TRBV25-1 and J is TRBJ1-2; D uncertain. Trimming stripped 1 base from V and 4 bases from J, with 13 bases between. From germline, CDR1 is MGHDK and CDR2 SYGVNS. The CDR3 spans 15 residues. CDR3 coding DNA: TGTGCCAGCAGTGAATTGACGGCCTTTGGCTATGGCTACACCTTC. It specifies CASSELTAFGYGYTF.

The chain links TRBV6-1 to TRBJ2-1; maybe TRBD2 (7 bases). Germline CDR1 is MNHNS and CDR2 is SASEGT. V shed 2 bases and J shed 0 bases, with 14 bases lying between them. This CDR3 has 17 residues. CDR3 amino acids: CASSEPAGAGSYNEQFF. CDR3 nucleotide sequence: TGTGCCAGCAGTGAACCGGCGGGGGCAGGCTCCTACAATGAGCAGTTCTTC.

The rearrangement links TRBV7-8 to TRBJ2-3, with 11 bases aligning to TRBD2. The CDR3 consists of 16 residues. V lost 5 bases, J lost 4 bases, and 8 bases stayed unmatched. Germline V lookup: CDR1 SGHVS, CDR2 FQNEAQ. The CDR3 protein is CASSPSSGRSSDTQYF. The CDR3 nucleotides are TGTGCCAGCAGCCCTTCTAGCGGGAGGTCATCAGATACGCAGTATTTT.

The CDR3 nucleotides read TGCGCCAGCAGCCAAACCCGGACTAGCGGGAGCAGCGAGGAGCTGTTTTTT. This codes for CASSQTRTSGSSEELFF. V is TRBV4-3 and J is TRBJ2-2; TRBD2 aligns across 13 bases. Looked up from germline, CDR1 is LGHNA and CDR2 is YSLEER. This CDR3 has 17 amino acids. With V trimmed by 2 bases and J by 10 bases, 10 bases remained unmatched.